Presented here are 16 T cell receptor beta chains from one specimen sequenced in a study of cytomegalovirus exposure and HLA in healthy donors. PCR involved 60 Vbeta and 13 Jbeta primers. Here immunoSEQ multiplex PCR was the method, and the copy in TCRdb shows in-frame clones only, minus some. The sample lists about 150,000 clones; under 90% were seen once. Sequencing was carried out using PBMCs. The receptors were gathered from a man aged 18 to 29 in good health and CMV-seronegative.

The chain is built from TRBV5-1 and TRBJ2-3; 9 bases line up with TRBD1. The CDR3 totals 15 residues. With 2 bases clipped from V and 1 base from J, the junction kept 2 bases outside the gene matches. The germline V gene has CDR1 SGHRS and CDR2 YFSETQ. CDR3 protein: CASSFRDRGTDTQYF. The CDR3 nucleotides are TGCGCCAGCAGCTTCCGGGACAGGGGCACAGATACGCAGTATTTT.

In its sample, this clone was seen once. V usage is TRBV15 and J usage is TRBJ2-4; TRBD1 is a possible D gene (5 bases). V lost 0 bases, J lost 1 base, and 16 bases lay in between. Germline lookup yields CDR1 LNHNV and CDR2 YYDKDF (reference sequence). The CDR3 has 18 residues. The CDR3: CATSRDYVGATAKNIQYF. For the CDR3, the DNA is TGTGCCACCAGCAGAGATTATGTAGGGGCGACGGCCAAAAACATTCAGTACTTC.

This rearrangement joins TRBV27 to TRBJ2-5; 8 nucleotides align to TRBD2. J gave up 3 bases and V 3 bases, and 3 bases lay outside the gene matches. The CDR3 runs to 14 residues. Germline CDR1 and CDR2: MNHEY and SMNVEV (reference sequence). The CDR3 bases are TGTGCCAGCAGTTTTGAACTAGCGGAAGAGACCCAGTACTTC. It specifies CASSFELAEETQYF.

The rearrangement joins TRBV4-1 to TRBJ2-7; D may be TRBD2 (5 bases). Germline lookup yields CDR1 MGHRA and CDR2 YSYEKL. The CDR3 has 18 residues. Trimming took off 0 bases at V and 6 bases at J, with 24 bases between the two ends. In DNA form, the CDR3 reads TGCGCCAGCAGCCAAGAGAGGTTGGCGACTACCCTCCTTTCCGAGCAGTACTTC. Translated, it gives CASSQERLATTLLSEQYF.

As concerns this clone: Other DNA sequences within the sample encode an identical CDR3. This rearrangement joins TRBV18 to TRBJ2-5, with D unresolved. Per germline, CDR1 KGHSH and CDR2 LQKENI. Trimming took 0 bases from V and 5 from J, leaving 4 bases between them. This CDR3 has 12 amino acids. CDR3: CASSPPRETQYF. CDR3 DNA: TGTGCCAGCTCACCACCCCGGGAGACCCAGTACTTC. Combining the CDR3 with reference TRBV18 and TRBJ2-5 gives the whole variable domain NAGVMQNPRHLVRRRGQEARLRCSPMKGHSHVYWYRQLPEEGLKFMVYLQKENIIDESGMPKERFSAEFPKEGPSILRIQQVVRGDSAAYFCASSPPRETQYFGPGTRLLVL.

The J gene is TRBJ1-2, the V gene TRBV7-2, with D maybe TRBD1 (5 bases). There are 14 residues in the CDR3. CDR1 and CDR2 from the germline V gene are SGHTA and FQGNSA. The V gene lost 4 bases and the J gene lost 4 bases, with 13 bases spanning the gap. CDR3 sequence: CASSSGGFGYGYTF. CDR3 DNA sequence: TGTGCCAGCAGCTCGGGGGGATTTGGCTATGGCTACACCTTC.

The chain is built from TRBV2 and TRBJ1-5; 8 positions match TRBD1. The CDR3 sequence is 15 residues long. Germline loops: CDR1 SNHLY, CDR2 FYNNEI. The J segment lost 5 bases and the V segment lost 6 bases, leaving 9 bases of the junction unmatched. The CDR3 DNA sequence: TGTGCCAGCAGCCGCCGGGACAGGTCGGATCAGCCCCAGCATTTT. This codes for CASSRRDRSDQPQHF.

This sequence joins TRBV5-1 and TRBJ2-5, with D unclear. Trimming left V 6 bases short and J 4 bases short, with 7 bases between. CDR1 is SGHRS, CDR2 YFSETQ, per germline. The CDR3 extends over 11 amino acids. The CDR3 DNA sequence: TGCGCCAGCACCTTTCGAGAGACCCAGTACTTC. Residues: CASTFRETQYF.

The chain joins TRBV28 to TRBJ1-1, with D unclear. The length of the CDR3 is 16 residues. Germline V gene sequence: CDR1 MDHEN, CDR2 SYDVKM. Deletions cut 3 bases from V and 5 bases from J, with 19 bases between. CDR3 in amino acids: CASSFADRGVRTEAFF. The CDR3 DNA reads as TGTGCCAGCAGTTTCGCGGATAGAGGCGTTCGAACTGAAGCTTTCTTT. The whole variable domain, remainder taken from reference TRBV28 and TRBJ1-1, is DVKVTQSSRYLVKRTGEKVFLECVQDMDHENMFWYRQDPGLGLRLIYFSYDVKMKEKGDIPEGYSVSREKKERFSLILESASTNQTSMYLCASSFADRGVRTEAFFGQGTRLTVV.

The rearrangement uses TRBV28 and TRBJ1-5, with D tentatively TRBD1 (5 bases). This CDR3 is built from 16 residues. CDR1 is MDHEN and CDR2 is SYDVKM in the germline V gene. Trimming stripped 2 bases from V and 2 bases from J, with 13 bases between. CDR3 loop: CASSLVPGLGNQPQHF. The CDR3 DNA sequence: TGTGCCAGCAGTTTAGTCCCAGGGTTGGGCAATCAGCCCCAGCATTTT.

This clone has a single count. The chain links TRBV7-9 to TRBJ2-3; 7 nucleotides line up with TRBD1. The CDR3 runs to 14 residues. Unmatched junction bases numbered 6, after V lost 5 bases and J lost 4 bases. CDR1 and CDR2 (germline): SEHNR, FQNEAQ (reference sequence). In DNA form, the CDR3 reads TGTGCCAGCAGCCCAGGACAGGCCCCAGATACGCAGTATTTT. Translated, it gives CASSPGQAPDTQYF.

The rearrangement uses TRBV28 and TRBJ2-7; 10 bases agree with TRBD1. This CDR3 has 16 amino acids. In germline, CDR1 is MDHEN, CDR2 SYDVKM. Losses at the gene ends were 5 bases for V and 3 bases for J; bases not matched to a gene: 10. This CDR3 is CASSPIWGQGIYEQYF. The CDR3 DNA is TGTGCCAGCAGTCCCATCTGGGGACAGGGGATCTACGAGCAGTACTTC.

The chain links TRBV9 to TRBJ2-3; 7 bases match TRBD2. Germline assignment: CDR1 SGDLS and CDR2 YYNGEE. With V trimmed by 0 bases and J by 2 bases, 9 bases remained unmatched. The CDR3 totals 17 residues. The CDR3 nucleotides read TGTGCCAGCAGCGTAGAAGGGGCTAGCGGATACACAGATACGCAGTATTTT. Translating it yields CASSVEGASGYTDTQYF.

The chain recombines TRBV28 with TRBJ2-1; TRBD2 agrees at 11 bases. The CDR3 extends over 15 amino acids. With V trimmed by 6 bases and J by 4 bases, 5 bases remained unmatched. Germline CDR1 is MDHEN and CDR2 is SYDVKM. In nucleotides, the CDR3 is TGTGCCAGCAGCCTACTAGCGGGAGTTTACAATGAGCAGTTCTTC. Encoded protein: CASSLLAGVYNEQFF.

The rearrangement joins TRBV5-1 to TRBJ2-7, with 10 bases aligning to TRBD2. J gave up 2 bases and V 0 bases, and 5 bases lay outside the gene matches. Per germline, CDR1 SGHRS and CDR2 YFSETQ. The CDR3 covers 16 residues. DNA of the CDR3: TGCGCCAGCAGCTTGGCCGAAACTAGCGGGACCTACGAGCAGTACTTC. Its protein product is CASSLAETSGTYEQYF. Full variable domain (rest looked up from reference TRBV5-1 and TRBJ2-7): KAGVTQTPRYLIKTRGQQVTLSCSPISGHRSVSWYQQTPGQGLQFLFEYFSETQRNKGNFPGRFSGRQFSNSRSEMNVSTLELGDSALYLCASSLAETSGTYEQYFGPGTRLTVT.

V is TRBV7-2 and J is TRBJ1-2; TRBD1 is a possible D gene (5 bases). Trimming pared 5 bases from V and 0 bases from J, leaving 10 bases between. Germline CDR1 SGHTA, CDR2 FQGNSA. The CDR3 covers 14 residues. The CDR3 DNA sequence: TGTGCCAGCAGCCGACAGAGTTCTAACTATGGCTACACCTTC. Residues: CASSRQSSNYGYTF.